The 16 T cell receptor beta chains given below trace back to one sample, sequenced in a study of neurological immune-mediated disorders. From the 5' RACE reads, TCRdb called clonotypes with MiXCR, one entry per CDR3 protein. This repertoire shows 25,000 to 30,000 distinct CDR3 sequences, more than 6.5% found once; its top ten account for around 8.5%. The sample was PBMCs. These receptors all come from a woman in her 50s in good health.

This clonotype was seen at least ten times. The rearrangement uses TRBV20-1 and TRBJ2-7, with 7 bases fitting TRBD2. Looked up from germline, CDR1 is DFQATT and CDR2 is SNEGSKA (reference sequence). V was clipped by 6 bases and J by 3 bases; unmatched bases: 11. CDR3 size: 14 residues. Here the CDR3 DNA reads TGCAGTGCCTGGGGGGGGGGGAGTGGCTACGAGCAGTACTTC. Protein product: CSAWGGGSGYEQYF.

This clonotype was observed at least ten times. This chain uses TRBV20-1 with TRBJ2-5, with no clear D. With 6 bases removed from V and 5 bases from J, the gap between germline ends came to 25 bases. The CDR3 runs 16 residues. Germline-derived CDR1 and CDR2 are DFQATT and SNEGSKA (reference sequence). In DNA form, the CDR3 reads TGCAGTGCCAAATTAGTGCGTCAGGCTCTAGGGGAGACCCAGTACTTC. This gives the protein CSAKLVRQALGETQYF.

There are many counts of this clonotype. The rearrangement uses TRBV30 and TRBJ1-1; D uncertain. V gave up 2 bases and J gave up 7 bases, with 17 bases separating them. Germline CDR1 GTSNPN, CDR2 SVGIG (reference sequence). This CDR3 contains 14 residues. This chain's CDR3 is CAWSRRIIQHEAFF. The DNA of the CDR3 is TGTGCCTGGAGTCGGAGAATAATACAGCATGAAGCTTTCTTT.

This clonotype was observed at least ten times. J is TRBJ2-2 and V is TRBV3-1, with D unclear. Germline CDR1 reads LGHDT; CDR2 reads YNNKEL (reference sequence). The V gene lost 0 bases and the J gene lost 2 bases, with 4 bases spanning the gap. This CDR3 has 14 amino acids. CDR3 in DNA: TGTGCCAGCAGCCAAGAGTCAAACACCGGGGAGCTGTTTTTT. It encodes CASSQESNTGELFF.

This clonotype was picked up many times. The rearrangement joins TRBV7-9 to TRBJ2-2; D is unresolved. V dropped 6 bases and J dropped 4 bases, with 9 bases sitting between them. Germline V CDR1 and CDR2: SEHNR, FQNEAQ (reference sequence). The CDR3 is 13 amino acids. CDR3 coding DNA: TGTGCCAGCAGTACAACCTCCACCGGGGAGCTGTTTTTT. This translates into CASSTTSTGELFF. The entire variable domain, with the rest obtained from reference TRBV7-9 and TRBJ2-2, is as follows: DTGVSQNPRHKITKRGQNVTFRCDPISEHNRLYWYRQTLGQGPEFLTYFQNEAQLEKSRLLSDRFSAERPKGSFSTLEIQRTEQGDSAMYLCASSTTSTGELFFGEGSRLTVL.

This clonotype has a count of ten or more. This chain joins TRBV20-1 and TRBJ2-3; 9 bases align to TRBD2. V shed 4 bases and J 2 bases; nucleotides not matched to a gene: 4. The CDR3 is made up of 14 amino acids. Germline V gives CDR1 DFQATT, CDR2 SNEGSKA (reference sequence). The CDR3 sequence: CSATGLANTDTQYF. DNA for the CDR3: TGCAGTGCTACCGGACTAGCGAACACAGATACGCAGTATTTT.

This clonotype was found many times. The rearrangement uses TRBV7-9 and TRBJ1-2, with D maybe TRBD1 (5 bases). This CDR3 is built from 15 residues. The germline gives CDR1 SEHNR, CDR2 FQNEAQ (reference sequence). Trimming took 1 base from V and 5 from J, leaving 14 bases between them. CDR3 in amino acids: CASSLDAGIPYGYTF. In DNA form, the CDR3 reads TGTGCCAGCAGCTTAGACGCAGGGATTCCATATGGCTACACCTTC.

There are many counts of this clonotype. J is TRBJ2-3 and V is TRBV11-3; maybe TRBD2 (7 bases). The CDR3 covers 15 residues. Germline CDR1 and CDR2: SGHNT and YENEEA. Deletions cut 5 bases from V and 0 bases from J, with 12 bases between. In DNA form, the CDR3 reads TGTGCCAGCAGCCCGGGGGGCGGTAGCACAGATACGCAGTATTTT. Translating it yields CASSPGGGSTDTQYF.

This clonotype was seen ten or more times. The chain employs TRBV5-1 and TRBJ1-1, with D unresolved. From germline, CDR1 is SGHRS and CDR2 YFSETQ. V was trimmed by 0 bases and J by 4 bases, leaving 7 bases between them. The CDR3 is 13 residues long. The CDR3 DNA follows: TGCGCCAGCAGCTTGGTAGAGCGCACTGAAGCTTTCTTT. This encodes CASSLVERTEAFF. The full variable domain, completed using reference TRBV5-1 and TRBJ1-1, is KAGVTQTPRYLIKTRGQQVTLSCSPISGHRSVSWYQQTPGQGLQFLFEYFSETQRNKGNFPGRFSGRQFSNSRSEMNVSTLELGDSALYLCASSLVERTEAFFGQGTRLTVV.

This clonotype was observed at least ten times. The CDR3 nucleotides are TGTGCCAGCAGACTAGCGGGAGGGAATGAGCAGTTCTTC. Residues: CASRLAGGNEQFF. The chain combines TRBV12-3 or TRBV12-4 with TRBJ2-1; 13 nucleotides match TRBD2. The V and J ends lost 6 bases and 7 bases, in that order; junction bases with no gene match: 0. This CDR3 is 13 amino acids long.

This clonotype was counted ten times or more. J is TRBJ2-7 and V is TRBV20-1; maybe TRBD1 (5 bases). This CDR3 has 12 residues. Per germline, CDR1 DFQATT and CDR2 SNEGSKA (reference sequence). With 3 bases removed from V and 4 bases from J, the gap between germline ends came to 10 bases. This CDR3 reads CSASYQGYEQYF. The CDR3 coding sequence is TGCAGTGCTAGTTACCAGGGTTACGAGCAGTACTTC.

Many counts were recorded for this clonotype. V gene TRBV4-3 combines with J gene TRBJ2-1; unclear D gene. The CDR3 length is 16 residues. CDR1 LGHNA and CDR2 YSLEER come from the germline V gene. The V gene lost 6 bases and the J gene lost 0 bases, with 15 bases spanning the gap. The CDR3: CASSPRAQSSYNEQFF. CDR3 nucleotide sequence: TGCGCCAGCAGTCCAAGAGCGCAGAGCTCCTACAATGAGCAGTTCTTC.

This clonotype was found many times. The V call is TRBV3-1, the J call TRBJ2-7; 9 bases align to TRBD1. Germline V CDR1 and CDR2: LGHDT, YNNKEL (reference sequence). This CDR3 is built from 15 residues. V trimming: 4 bases; J trimming: 1 base; junction bases outside the gene matches: 5. CDR3 sequence: CASSLPGTGSYEQYF. The CDR3 bases are TGTGCCAGCAGCCTCCCCGGGACAGGGTCCTACGAGCAGTACTTC.

By frequency in the sample, this clonotype is medium-sized. The chain combines TRBV7-2 with TRBJ2-7; unclear D gene. In germline, CDR1 is SGHTA, CDR2 FQGNSA. This CDR3 has 15 residues. Trimming took 6 bases from V and 2 from J, leaving 17 bases between them. Here the CDR3 DNA reads TGTGCCAGCAGACTTGGACCCGACCTCGCCTACGAGCAGTACTTC. Translation: CASRLGPDLAYEQYF.

The J gene is TRBJ1-3, the V gene TRBV29-1; D uncertain. The CDR3 extends over 11 amino acids. Deletions cut 5 bases from V and 3 bases from J, with 5 bases between. CDR1 is SQVTM, CDR2 ANQGSEA, per germline. CDR3 coding DNA: TGCAGCGTTTGGTGTGGAAACACCATATATTTT. This encodes CSVWCGNTIYF.

This clonotype occurred many times. The V and J genes are TRBV6-2 or TRBV6-3 and TRBJ2-7; 7 positions match TRBD1. J lost 1 base, V lost 6 bases, and 9 bases had no gene match. There are 15 residues in the CDR3. Germline CDR1 reads MNHEY; CDR2 reads SVGEGT. CDR3 sequence: CASRPNPGQSYEQYF. The CDR3 DNA is TGTGCCAGCAGACCCAACCCGGGACAGTCCTACGAGCAGTACTTC.